This TCR beta chain originates from a study of OX40 agonist ivuxolimab in advanced cancers. Sequenced by immunoSEQ multiplex PCR; TCRdb stores in-frame clones only, minus some. This repertoire shows over 80,000 clones, more than 85% found once; its top ten account for 0.82%. Material: CD4+ or CD8+ T cells sorted from blood, obtained in a trial of the OX40 agonist ivuxolimab. The receptor comes from an adult with an advanced solid tumor such as melanoma, head and neck, liver or kidney cancer.

CDR3 in amino acids: CASSQSVGTVWANYGYTF. The CDR3 bases are TGCGCCAGCAGTCAATCGGTGGGGACAGTATGGGCTAACTATGGCTACACCTTC. The chain combines TRBV23-1 with TRBJ1-2; 7 positions match TRBD1. TRBV23-1 is an ORF for which the function is uncertain. This CDR3 comprises 18 residues. Unmatched junction bases numbered 10, after V lost 0 bases and J lost 0 bases.